Below, 13 T cell receptor beta chains from the same sample are listed, as sequenced in a study of blood T cell repertoires in COVID-19. Only in-frame clones appear in the TCRdb table, and some are missing; sequencing was by immunoSEQ multiplex PCR. In the table there are over 100,000 clones, roughly 83% of which are singletons. Material: peripheral blood. These receptors were taken from a woman aged 70 to 79 with acute or convalescent COVID-19.

V is TRBV6-5 and J is TRBJ1-5; 7 positions match TRBD1. CDR1 and CDR2 from the germline V gene are MNHEY and SVGAGI. The V segment lost 6 bases and the J segment 9 bases; nucleotides outside the gene matches: 11. The CDR3 contains 14 residues. The CDR3 sequence is CASSQDRREGPQHF. CDR3 DNA sequence: TGTGCCAGCAGCCAGGACAGGAGGGAAGGGCCCCAGCATTTT.

The chain joins TRBV30 to TRBJ2-3, with D possibly being TRBD2 (7 bases). This CDR3 region has 13 residues. The V end was cut by 8 bases, the J end by 4 bases, with 16 bases between. Germline loops: CDR1 GTSNPN, CDR2 SVGIG (reference sequence). CDR3 sequence reads: CALGGGRSDTQYF. The CDR3 region has the DNA TGTGCCCTAGGGGGGGGGCGGTCAGATACGCAGTATTTT.

This clone showed up just a few times. CDR3 DNA: TGTGCCAGTAGAACGACAGGGACTTCACCCCTCCACTTT. This codes for CASRTTGTSPLHF. This chain links TRBV19 with TRBJ1-6; TRBD1 aligns across 7 bases. This CDR3 is 13 amino acids long. The germline V gene encodes CDR1 LNHDA and CDR2 SQIVND (reference sequence). V dropped 6 bases and J dropped 9; count of bases not matched to a gene: 5. Variable domain in full (rest from reference TRBV19 and TRBJ1-6): DGGITQSPKYLFRKEGQNVTLSCEQNLNHDAMYWYRQDPGQGLRLIYYSQIVNDFQKGDIAEGYSVSREKKESFPLTVTSAQKNPTAFYLCASRTTGTSPLHFGNGTRLTVT.

The chain employs TRBV19 and TRBJ2-7; TRBD1 aligns across 8 bases. The V and J ends lost 6 bases and 3 bases, in that order; junction bases with no gene match: 7. CDR3 size: 14 residues. CDR1 and CDR2 (germline): LNHDA, SQIVND (reference sequence). The DNA for the CDR3 is TGTGCCAGTAGCCGGACAGGGACAGTCTACGAGCAGTACTTC. It translates to CASSRTGTVYEQYF.

V usage is TRBV3-1 (or the pseudogene TRBV3-2) and J usage is TRBJ2-6, with D uncertain. The CDR3 loop spans 18 amino acids. Trimming took 0 bases from V and 0 from J, leaving 12 bases between them. Germline V gene lookup returns CDR1 LGHDT and CDR2 YNNKEL (reference sequence). The CDR3 loop is CASSQERLTASGANVLTF. Here the CDR3 DNA reads TGTGCCAGCAGCCAAGAACGGTTAACAGCCTCTGGGGCCAACGTCCTGACTTTC.

The chain has TRBV12-5 and TRBJ2-3; no definite D call. V was trimmed by 1 base and J by 2 bases, leaving 10 bases between them. The CDR3 runs to 15 residues. Germline CDR1 LGHNT, CDR2 FRNRAP. CDR3 nucleotides: TGTGCTAGTGGTTTGGGTCGAGGCGTCACAGATACGCAGTATTTT. It codes for CASGLGRGVTDTQYF.

J is TRBJ2-1 and V is TRBV27, with 13 bases aligning to TRBD2. Germline values: CDR1 MNHEY, CDR2 SMNVEV (reference sequence). The CDR3 covers 16 residues. Trimming at V came to 5 bases and at J to 4 bases, leaving 5 bases not matched to a gene. CDR3 sequence reads: CASSTGLAGVYNEQFF. Here the CDR3 DNA reads TGTGCCAGCAGTACCGGACTAGCGGGGGTTTACAATGAGCAGTTCTTC.

This clone showed up just a few times. The chain uses TRBV19 and TRBJ2-7, with D possibly TRBD1 on 5 matching bases. The V gene lost 4 bases and the J gene lost 3 bases, with 13 bases spanning the gap. This CDR3 is built from 14 residues. In germline, CDR1 is LNHDA, CDR2 SQIVND (reference sequence). CDR3 DNA sequence: TGTGCCAGTAGTACCCAGGGATCCGGCTACGAGCAGTACTTC. Translating it yields CASSTQGSGYEQYF.

The genes are TRBV6-1 and TRBJ1-2; D ambiguous. The CDR3 contains 15 residues. Germline loops: CDR1 MNHNS, CDR2 SASEGT. Trimming pared 0 bases from V and 4 bases from J, leaving 12 bases between. CDR3 in DNA: TGTGCCAGCAGTGAAGCGCTTCGCGTCCGCTATGGCTACACCTTC. Translating it yields CASSEALRVRYGYTF.

The chain has TRBV7-8 and TRBJ2-7; TRBD2 matches 9 bases. Germline CDR1 SGHVS, CDR2 FQNEAQ. Germline trimming cut 2 bases from V and 3 bases from J; bases unmatched to any gene: 17. The CDR3 is 19 amino acids. The CDR3 region is CASSLNPRVGAGGGYEQYF. The CDR3 coding sequence is TGTGCCAGCAGCTTAAATCCCCGTGTAGGAGCGGGAGGTGGCTACGAGCAGTACTTC.

The chain has TRBV19 and TRBJ2-2; 9 nucleotides agree with TRBD2. This CDR3 contains 14 residues. Germline V gene data show CDR1 as LNHDA and CDR2 as SQIVND (reference sequence). V was pared by 7 bases and J by 4 bases, with 4 bases of the junction left unmatched. CDR3: CASTVAGVTGELFF. CDR3 nucleotides: TGTGCCAGTACTGTAGCGGGAGTCACCGGGGAGCTGTTTTTT. The full variable domain, rest sourced from reference TRBV19 and TRBJ2-2, is DGGITQSPKYLFRKEGQNVTLSCEQNLNHDAMYWYRQDPGQGLRLIYYSQIVNDFQKGDIAEGYSVSREKKESFPLTVTSAQKNPTAFYLCASTVAGVTGELFFGEGSRLTVL.

Comments on this clone: One end of the junction does not line up with germline, which may come from a read error. The chain uses TRBV3-1 (or the pseudogene TRBV3-2) and TRBJ2-7, with D unclear. The CDR3 runs 13 residues. Looked up from germline, CDR1 is LGHDT and CDR2 is YNNKEL (reference sequence). CDR3: CASSQRTPYEQYF. The CDR3 coding sequence is TGTGCCAGCAGCCAAAGAACCCCCTATGAGCAGTACTTC.

The CDR3 DNA sequence: TGCAGTGCTAGTCGGGCAGGGGGCAATACTGAAGCTTTCTTT. As protein: CSASRAGGNTEAFF. The chain couples TRBV20-1 to TRBJ1-1; 8 bases are a match to TRBD1. CDR3 length equals 14 residues. Trimming cost V 3 bases and J 5 bases; bases outside gene matches: 8. Germline lookup yields CDR1 DFQATT and CDR2 SNEGSKA (reference sequence).